This T cell receptor (beta chain) was identified in a study of shared clonotypes between healthy human individuals. Here immunoSEQ multiplex PCR was the method, and the copy in TCRdb shows in-frame clones only, minus some. The table has about 990,000 clones, 78% seen once. Sample: memory CD4+ T cells from PBMCs. Documented subset: CD45RA-negative fraction. The receptor's source is a man younger than 35 in good health. Some clones in this sample may be carry-over from other donors' samples.

This chain's CDR3 is CASSLSGLQPQHF. The CDR3 nucleotides are TGTGCCAGCAGCTTGTCAGGTCTACAGCCCCAGCATTTT. The rearrangement links TRBV5-6 to TRBJ1-5, with unresolved D. The germline V gene has CDR1 SGHDT and CDR2 YYEEEE. The CDR3 runs to 13 residues. The V end was cut by 1 base, the J end by 7 bases, with 9 bases between.